This TCR beta chain originates from a study of blood T cell repertoires in COVID-19. Data came from immunoSEQ multiplex PCR; TCRdb stores just in-frame clones and leaves some out. The sample shows hundreds of thousands of clones, roughly 87% of them seen only once. The CDR3 runs 13 residues. Germline values: CDR1 LGHNA, CDR2 YNFKEQ. The ends were cut back, 8 bases at V and 3 bases at J, with 14 bases in the middle. The rearrangement uses TRBV4-2 and TRBJ2-7; weak D call: TRBD2 (5 bases). The TCR sequence derives from a woman aged 18 to 35 who had recovered from COVID-19. The sample taken for sequencing was PBMCs or T cells enriched from blood (not recorded which). As DNA, the CDR3 is TGTGCCAGCGAAAACCTGGGAGACTACGAGCAGTACTTC. Translating it yields CASENLGDYEQYF.